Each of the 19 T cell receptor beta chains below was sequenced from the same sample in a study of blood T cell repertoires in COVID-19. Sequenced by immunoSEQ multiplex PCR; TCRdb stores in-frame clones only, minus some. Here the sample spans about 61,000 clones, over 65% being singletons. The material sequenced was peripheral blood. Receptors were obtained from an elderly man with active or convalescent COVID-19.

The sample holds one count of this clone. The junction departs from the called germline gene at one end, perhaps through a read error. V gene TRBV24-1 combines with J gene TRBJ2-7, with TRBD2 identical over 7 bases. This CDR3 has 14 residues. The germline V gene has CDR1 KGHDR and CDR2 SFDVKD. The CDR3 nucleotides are TGTGCCACAAGTGGAGCTAGCGGAGACTACGAGCAGTACTTC. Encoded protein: CATSGASGDYEQYF.

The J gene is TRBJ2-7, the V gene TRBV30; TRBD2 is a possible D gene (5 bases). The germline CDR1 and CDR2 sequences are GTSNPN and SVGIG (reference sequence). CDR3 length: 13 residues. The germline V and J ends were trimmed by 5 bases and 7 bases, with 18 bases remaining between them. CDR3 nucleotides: TGTGCCTGGGGTGGAACCCGGGGATGGGAGCAGTACTTC. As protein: CAWGGTRGWEQYF.

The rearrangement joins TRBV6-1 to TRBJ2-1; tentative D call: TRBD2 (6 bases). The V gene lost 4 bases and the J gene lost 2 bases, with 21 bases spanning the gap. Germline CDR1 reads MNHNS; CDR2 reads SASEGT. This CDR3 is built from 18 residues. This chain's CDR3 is CASSVELMGLSPYNEQFF. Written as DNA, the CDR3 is TGTGCCAGCAGTGTGGAGTTAATGGGACTCTCCCCCTACAATGAGCAGTTCTTC.

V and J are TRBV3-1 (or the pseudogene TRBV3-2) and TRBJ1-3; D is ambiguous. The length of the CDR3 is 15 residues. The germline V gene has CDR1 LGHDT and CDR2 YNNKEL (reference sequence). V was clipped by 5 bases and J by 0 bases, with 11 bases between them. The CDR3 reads CASSNLQSSGNTIYF. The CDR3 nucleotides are TGTGCCAGCAGCAATCTACAGAGCTCTGGAAACACCATATATTTT.

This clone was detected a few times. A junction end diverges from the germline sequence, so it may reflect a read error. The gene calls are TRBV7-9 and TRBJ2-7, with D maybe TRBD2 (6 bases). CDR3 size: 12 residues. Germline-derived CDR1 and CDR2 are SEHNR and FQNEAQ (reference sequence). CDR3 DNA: TGTGCCAGCAGCTTAGCGGGCGGGGCTACTTTCTTC. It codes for CASSLAGGATFF.

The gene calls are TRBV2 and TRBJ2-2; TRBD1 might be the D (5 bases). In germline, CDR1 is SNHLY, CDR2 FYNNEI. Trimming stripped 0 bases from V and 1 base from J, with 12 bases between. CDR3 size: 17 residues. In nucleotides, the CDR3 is TGTGCCAGCAGTGAAGCGCTTGGCCAGGGGAACACCGGGGAGCTGTTTTTT. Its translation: CASSEALGQGNTGELFF. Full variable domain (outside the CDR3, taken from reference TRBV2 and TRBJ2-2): EPEVTQTPSHQVTQMGQEVILRCVPISNHLYFYWYRQILGQKVEFLVSFYNNEISEKSEIFDDQFSVERPDGSNFTLKIRSTKLEDSAMYFCASSEALGQGNTGELFFGEGSRLTVL.

The CDR3 reads CASSRSGGIQNIQYF. The CDR3 nucleotides read TGTGCCAGCAGCCGTAGCGGGGGTATCCAAAACATTCAGTACTTC. The chain carries TRBV6-5 and TRBJ2-4; 9 nucleotides align to TRBD2. CDR1 and CDR2 (germline): MNHEY, SVGAGI. The length of the CDR3 is 15 residues. Losses at the gene ends were 6 bases for V and 5 bases for J; bases not matched to a gene: 8.

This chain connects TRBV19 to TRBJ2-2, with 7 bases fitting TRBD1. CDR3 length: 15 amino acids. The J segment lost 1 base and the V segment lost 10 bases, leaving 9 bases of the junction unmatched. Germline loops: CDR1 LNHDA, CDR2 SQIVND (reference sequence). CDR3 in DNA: TGTGCCACCATACAGGGGTTTGGGAACACCGGGGAGCTGTTTTTT. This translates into CATIQGFGNTGELFF.

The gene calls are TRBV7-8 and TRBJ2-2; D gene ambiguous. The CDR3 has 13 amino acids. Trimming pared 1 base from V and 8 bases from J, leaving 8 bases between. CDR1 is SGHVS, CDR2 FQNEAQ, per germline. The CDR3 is CASSLDLRGELFF. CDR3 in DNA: TGTGCCAGCAGCTTAGATCTTAGAGGGGAGCTGTTTTTT.

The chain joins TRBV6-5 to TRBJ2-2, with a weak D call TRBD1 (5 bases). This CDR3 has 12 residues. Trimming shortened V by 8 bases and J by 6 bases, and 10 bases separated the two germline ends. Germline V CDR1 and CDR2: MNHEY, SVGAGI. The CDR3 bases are TGTGCCAGCGCGGACACCTCCGGGGAGCTGTTTTTT. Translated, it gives CASADTSGELFF.

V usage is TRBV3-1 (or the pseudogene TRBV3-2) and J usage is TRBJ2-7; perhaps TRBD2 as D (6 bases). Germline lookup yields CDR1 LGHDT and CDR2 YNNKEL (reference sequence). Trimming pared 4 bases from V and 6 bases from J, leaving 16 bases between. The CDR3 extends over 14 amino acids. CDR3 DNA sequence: TGTGCCAGCAGCCGACAAGGAGGGCGTGCCGAGCAGTACTTC. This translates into CASSRQGGRAEQYF.

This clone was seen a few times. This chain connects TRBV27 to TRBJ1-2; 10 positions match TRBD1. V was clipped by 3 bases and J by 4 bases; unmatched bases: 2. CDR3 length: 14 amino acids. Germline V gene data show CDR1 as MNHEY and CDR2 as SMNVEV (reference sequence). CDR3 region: CASSFRQGAYGYTF. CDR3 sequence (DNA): TGTGCCAGCAGTTTCCGACAGGGGGCCTATGGCTACACCTTC.

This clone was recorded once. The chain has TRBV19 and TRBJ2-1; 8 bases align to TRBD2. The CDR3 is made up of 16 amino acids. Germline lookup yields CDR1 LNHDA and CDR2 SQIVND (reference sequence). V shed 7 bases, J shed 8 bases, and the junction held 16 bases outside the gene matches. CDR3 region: CASMRYGLAGPDEQFF. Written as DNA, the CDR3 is TGTGCCAGTATGAGATACGGGCTAGCGGGTCCGGATGAGCAGTTCTTC.

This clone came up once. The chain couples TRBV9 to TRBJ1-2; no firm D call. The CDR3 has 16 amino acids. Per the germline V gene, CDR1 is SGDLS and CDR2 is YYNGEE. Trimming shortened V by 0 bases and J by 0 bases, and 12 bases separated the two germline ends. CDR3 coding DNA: TGTGCCAGCAGCGTAGGATGGGCCGATTCTAACTATGGCTACACCTTC. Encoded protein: CASSVGWADSNYGYTF.

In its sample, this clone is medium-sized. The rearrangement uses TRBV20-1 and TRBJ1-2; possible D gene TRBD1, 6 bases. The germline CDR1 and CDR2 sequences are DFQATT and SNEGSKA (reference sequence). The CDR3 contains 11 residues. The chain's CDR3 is CSPPRGDGYTF. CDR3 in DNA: TGCAGCCCGCCCAGGGGCGATGGCTACACCTTC.

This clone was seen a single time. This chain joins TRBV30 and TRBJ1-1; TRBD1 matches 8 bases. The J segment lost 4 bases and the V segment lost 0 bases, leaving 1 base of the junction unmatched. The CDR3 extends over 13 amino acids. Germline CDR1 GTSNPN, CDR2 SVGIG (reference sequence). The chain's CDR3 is CAWSVTGGTEAFF. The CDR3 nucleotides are TGTGCCTGGAGTGTAACAGGGGGCACTGAAGCTTTCTTT.

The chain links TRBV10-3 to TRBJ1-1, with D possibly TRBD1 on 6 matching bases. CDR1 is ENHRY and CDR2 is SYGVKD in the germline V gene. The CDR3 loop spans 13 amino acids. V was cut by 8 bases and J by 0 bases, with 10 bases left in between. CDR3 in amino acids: CAIGQQMNTEAFF. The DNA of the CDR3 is TGTGCCATCGGACAGCAGATGAACACTGAAGCTTTCTTT.

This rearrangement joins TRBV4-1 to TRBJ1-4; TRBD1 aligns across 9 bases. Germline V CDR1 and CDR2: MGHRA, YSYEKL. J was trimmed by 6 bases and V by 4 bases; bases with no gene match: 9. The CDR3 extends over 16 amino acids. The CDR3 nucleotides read TGCGCCAGCAGCCTCATGTTGGGACAGGGCGATGAAAAACTGTTTTTT. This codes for CASSLMLGQGDEKLFF.

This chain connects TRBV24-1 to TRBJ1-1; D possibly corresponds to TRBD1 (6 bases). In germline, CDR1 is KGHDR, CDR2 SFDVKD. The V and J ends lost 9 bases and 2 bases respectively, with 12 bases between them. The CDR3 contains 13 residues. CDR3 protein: CATAQGSNTEAFF. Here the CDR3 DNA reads TGTGCCACCGCACAGGGCTCAAACACTGAAGCTTTCTTT.